This TCR beta chain was recovered during a study of T cells after yellow fever vaccination. Overall study results and limits: The booster saw the reappearance of most primary-vaccination clones (roughly 96% CD4, 80% to 90% CD8). The CD4 compartment and the CD8 compartment contained a small share of clonotypes in common. Sorted repertoires could include abundant contaminating clonotypes from bulk cells.

Template-switching 5'RACE yielded the TCR cDNA; a universal primer site and UMIs were added in the process. TCRdb independently ran MiXCR on the 5' RACE reads; one entry per CDR3 protein. The table lists more than 95,000 distinct CDR3 sequences, nearly 15% of them singletons. Turning to this clonotype: The antigen is undetermined.

Trimming removed 0 bases from V and 6 bases from J, with 9 bases in between. This CDR3 spans 13 amino acids. In germline, CDR1 is LGHNA, CDR2 YNFKEQ. The sequence derives from a man between 18 and 29 years old who received the YFV17D yellow fever vaccine. V and J are TRBV4-2 and TRBJ2-7; D gene uncertain. This specimen was CD8+ T cells sorted from PBMCs, taken 5 days after the yellow fever booster vaccination. As DNA, the CDR3 is TGTGCCAGCAGCCAAGAGAGCTGGGGCGAGCAGTACGTC. Residues: CASSQESWGEQYV.